A selection of T cell receptor beta chains follows, all from one sample in a study of cytomegalovirus exposure and HLA in healthy donors. Data came from immunoSEQ multiplex PCR; TCRdb stores just in-frame clones and leaves some out. Seen here are 110,000 to 150,000 clones, more than 75% observed once, and the top ten hold approximately 2.8%. Material for sequencing was PBMCs. Receptors were obtained from a female donor in good health and CMV-seronegative. Both conserved end residues are part of each CDR3. A D gene is named only where the DNA matches it firmly. Some rows mark clone size as missing; the rest say once, few, many or name a class of expanded clone.

abundance: .; j_gene: TRBJ2-3; d_gene: .; v_gene: TRBV7-2; CDR3nt: TGTGCCAGCAGCTTACGGCTCGGAGACCTCACAGATACGCAGTATTTT; CDR3aa: CASSLRLGDLTDTQYF
abundance: few; j_gene: TRBJ2-7; d_gene: TRBD1; v_gene: TRBV10-3; CDR3nt: TGTGCCATCAGCGGGACAGACTACGAGCAGTACTTC; CDR3aa: CAISGTDYEQYF
abundance: once; j_gene: TRBJ1-2; d_gene: .; v_gene: TRBV7-8; CDR3nt: TGTGCCAGCAGCGCCCTAGGCGGCTACACCTTC; CDR3aa: CASSALGGYTF
abundance: few; j_gene: TRBJ1-1; d_gene: .; v_gene: TRBV5-6; CDR3nt: TGTGCCAGCAGCTCACTGAGGGGAGGCCGAGCTTTCTTT; CDR3aa: CASSSLRGGRAFF
abundance: once; j_gene: TRBJ2-3; d_gene: .; v_gene: TRBV5-4; CDR3nt: TGTGCCAGCAGCTTGGGTCAGCGGGGCACAGATACGCAGTATTTT; CDR3aa: CASSLGQRGTDTQYF
abundance: .; j_gene: TRBJ2-2; d_gene: .; v_gene: TRBV6-5; CDR3nt: TGTGCCAGCAGTAGGGGGACCGGAACCGGGGAGCTGTTTTTT; CDR3aa: CASSRGTGTGELFF
abundance: .; j_gene: TRBJ1-6; d_gene: .; v_gene: TRBV5-1; CDR3nt: TGCGCCAGCAGCTTGTGGTCAGGGTGGAATTCACCCCTCCACTTT; CDR3aa: CASSLWSGWNSPLHF
abundance: .; j_gene: TRBJ2-5; d_gene: TRBD1; v_gene: TRBV5-5; CDR3nt: TGTGCCAGCAGCTTGGAGGGGGCCGAGACCCAGTACTTC; CDR3aa: CASSLEGAETQYF
abundance: few; j_gene: TRBJ1-2; d_gene: .; v_gene: TRBV15; CDR3nt: TGTGCCACCAGCAATCAAACGCGGGGGGGCTACACCTTC; CDR3aa: CATSNQTRGGYTF
abundance: .; j_gene: TRBJ2-3; d_gene: TRBD2; v_gene: TRBV30; CDR3nt: TGTGCCTGGAGATTTAACCCTCGGCGGGGGGGCCCGTCAGATACGCAGTATTTT; CDR3aa: CAWRFNPRRGGPSDTQYF
abundance: .; j_gene: TRBJ2-1; d_gene: .; v_gene: TRBV30; CDR3nt: TGTGCCTGGAGTCGAAGGAGCTGGAGCTCCTACAATGAGCAGTTCTTC; CDR3aa: CAWSRRSWSSYNEQFF
abundance: few; j_gene: TRBJ1-1; d_gene: .; v_gene: TRBV6-5; CDR3nt: TGTGCCAGCAGTTACTCATTCCGGGGGAACACTGAAGCTTTCTTT; CDR3aa: CASSYSFRGNTEAFF
abundance: .; j_gene: TRBJ2-3; d_gene: TRBD2; v_gene: TRBV5-4; CDR3nt: TGTGCCAGCAGGCCAGGGACTAGGAGCTCAGATACGCAGTATTTT; CDR3aa: CASRPGTRSSDTQYF
abundance: .; j_gene: TRBJ2-1; d_gene: .; v_gene: TRBV11-3; CDR3nt: TGTGCCAGCAGCTCACGCGGGACGGACTACAATGAGCAGTTCTTC; CDR3aa: CASSSRGTDYNEQFF
abundance: .; j_gene: TRBJ2-1; d_gene: .; v_gene: TRBV5-6; CDR3nt: TGTGCCAGCAGCTTGACGCGCCATGAGCAGTTCTTC; CDR3aa: CASSLTRHEQFF